This T cell receptor beta chain is drawn from a study of T-cell reconstitution after alpha-beta-depleted transplantation in children. Study-level findings and limits: Reportedly, roughly two months post-transplant, alpha-beta T cells arose from several hundred expanded graft clones. By one year post-transplant, T-cell counts and diversity largely arose from T cells that were newly produced.

For TCRbeta, the library was prepared with unique molecular identifiers. TCRdb passed the PCR reads through MiXCR, listing each CDR3 protein once. The sample has some 9,000 distinct CDR3 sequences, approximately 15% seen once; the top ten hold 85% to 90%. Germline CDR1 is SGHTA and CDR2 is FQGNSA. V shed 1 base, J shed 6 bases, and the junction held 13 bases outside the gene matches. The CDR3 length is 17 residues. This clonotype was detected many times. Its cognate antigen is unknown. The sample in question was PBMCs, mostly from graft donor cells, obtained 60 days after TCRalphabeta/CD19-depleted stem cell transplant. The clonotype was recovered from a girl less than two years old who had a stem cell transplant for combined immunodeficiency, so the T cells may come from the graft donor. V and J are TRBV7-2 and TRBJ2-3; the match to TRBD2 covers 7 bases. The DNA of the CDR3 is TGTGCCAGCAGCTTAGGTTGGTGGGAGGGCCTTGGGGATACGCAGTATTTT. Residues: CASSLGWWEGLGDTQYF. Full variable domain (missing parts from reference TRBV7-2 and TRBJ2-3): GAGVSQSPSNKVTEKGKDVELRCDPISGHTALYWYRQSLGQGLEFLIYFQGNSAPDKSGLPSDRFSAERTGGSVSTLTIQRTQQEDSAVYLCASSLGWWEGLGDTQYFGPGTRLTVL.